The 29 T cell receptor beta chains below come from one sample, sequenced in a study of a mutant IDH1 vaccine in newly diagnosed glioma. Their antigens are not known. This sample's time point: week 47, end of study. Mutant IDH1 20-mer peptide, at 300 ug, made up each vaccine dose, with topical imiquimod. Method: immunoSEQ multiplex PCR; TCRdb's copy keeps in-frame clones and lacks some. The sample includes approximately 25,000 clones, about four fifths of them seen just once. Sequenced material: PBMCs, taken from a glioma patient whose treatment included an IDH1 peptide vaccine. These receptors came from a man aged 35-49 years with glioma.

V is TRBV7-9 and J is TRBJ2-4; D not resolved. V lost 5 bases, J lost 9 bases, and 11 bases lay in between. Per the germline V gene, CDR1 is SEHNR and CDR2 is FQNEAQ (reference sequence). The CDR3 loop spans 12 amino acids. Here the CDR3 DNA reads TGTGCCAGCAGCCTCCTAGGCGTCATTCAGTACTTC. Amino acids: CASSLLGVIQYF.

The rearrangement joins TRBV7-8 to TRBJ2-5, with TRBD1 matching 8 bases. Germline V gene sequence: CDR1 SGHVS, CDR2 FQNEAQ. CDR3 size: 14 residues. J lost 4 bases, V lost 5 bases, and 6 bases had no gene match. The CDR3 DNA follows: TGTGCCAGCAGCCTCAGGGGGCTGGGAGAGACCCAGTACTTC. This codes for CASSLRGLGETQYF.

The V and J genes are TRBV6-6 and TRBJ2-7; D is perhaps TRBD1 (5 bases). CDR1 is MNHNY, CDR2 SVGAGI, per germline (reference sequence). The CDR3 is made up of 14 amino acids. V was pared by 7 bases and J by 0 bases, with 13 bases between. CDR3 sequence reads: CASIDRLASYEQYF. The DNA for the CDR3 is TGTGCCAGCATCGACAGACTGGCCTCCTACGAGCAGTACTTC.

The rearrangement joins TRBV15 to TRBJ2-7; maybe TRBD1 (6 bases). Between the trimmed V and J ends, which lost 4 bases and 6 bases, there was a span of 19 bases. This CDR3 has 15 residues. CDR1 is LNHNV and CDR2 is YYDKDF in the germline V gene (reference sequence). The CDR3 DNA is TGTGCCACCAGCAACGAAGGTGGGGACAAAAGCGAGCAGTACTTC. Translated: CATSNEGGDKSEQYF.

This clone was counted a few times. V is TRBV6-5 and J is TRBJ2-1, with 9 bases matching TRBD2. V shed 1 base, J shed 4 bases, and the junction held 5 bases outside the gene matches. The CDR3 runs to 16 residues. CDR1 and CDR2 (germline): MNHEY, SVGAGI. The DNA for the CDR3 is TGTGCCAGCAGTTACTTCGGGACTAGCAGGTACAATGAGCAGTTCTTC. Protein sequence: CASSYFGTSRYNEQFF.

DNA of the CDR3: TGCGCCAGCAGCTTGGCACTAGCGGGCACAGATACGCAGTATTTT. Translation: CASSLALAGTDTQYF. The rearrangement links TRBV5-1 to TRBJ2-3; TRBD2 matches 8 bases. The CDR3 sequence is 15 residues long. Germline values: CDR1 SGHRS, CDR2 YFSETQ. V was pared by 0 bases and J by 1 base, with 1 base of the junction left unmatched. Looking up the rest from reference TRBV5-1 and TRBJ2-3 gives the full variable domain: KAGVTQTPRYLIKTRGQQVTLSCSPISGHRSVSWYQQTPGQGLQFLFEYFSETQRNKGNFPGRFSGRQFSNSRSEMNVSTLELGDSALYLCASSLALAGTDTQYFGPGTRLTVL.

This clone has just a few counts. The V and J genes are TRBV2 and TRBJ2-7, with 10 bases lining up with TRBD2. The CDR3 spans 16 residues. Germline assignment: CDR1 SNHLY and CDR2 FYNNEI. Trimming took 4 bases from V and 5 from J; bases not matched to a gene: 11. The DNA for the CDR3 is TGTGCCAGCAGTGTCCCCTTGGGACTAGCGAGGGACGAGCAGTACTTC. Protein product: CASSVPLGLARDEQYF.

The chain uses TRBV7-8 and TRBJ2-2; D ambiguous. V lost 5 bases, J lost 2 bases, and 6 bases lay in between. The CDR3 extends over 13 amino acids. Germline V gene sequence: CDR1 SGHVS, CDR2 FQNEAQ. The CDR3 here is CASSPVNTGELFF. CDR3 DNA sequence: TGTGCCAGCAGCCCAGTCAACACCGGGGAGCTGTTTTTT.

The chain joins TRBV10-3 to TRBJ2-2, with D hard to call. The V and J ends lost 7 bases and 2 bases respectively, with 5 bases between them. CDR1 and CDR2 (germline): ENHRY, SYGVKD. The CDR3 is 12 amino acids. CDR3 nucleotide sequence: TGTGCCATCAAGGGAAACACCGGGGAGCTGTTTTTT. Amino acid sequence: CAIKGNTGELFF.

The rearrangement links TRBV2 to TRBJ1-2; D is possibly TRBD1 (5 bases). V lost 6 bases to trimming and J lost 6 bases, with 17 bases between them. The CDR3 sequence is 14 residues long. CDR1 and CDR2 (germline): SNHLY, FYNNEI. For the CDR3, the DNA is TGTGCCAGCAGCGAACAGGCTTTGGGGGATGGCTACACCTTC. It encodes CASSEQALGDGYTF.

The chain recombines TRBV6-6 with TRBJ2-3, with a possible D match to TRBD2 (6 bases). In germline, CDR1 is MNHNY, CDR2 SVGAGI (reference sequence). Trimming took off 2 bases at V and 1 base at J, with 10 bases between the two ends. The CDR3 is made up of 15 amino acids. The DNA for the CDR3 is TGTGCCAGCAGTTACGGGGGGAGAGGCACAGATACGCAGTATTTT. Encoded protein: CASSYGGRGTDTQYF.

This clone is labeled as medium-sized. The V and J genes are TRBV6-4 and TRBJ2-1, with TRBD1 as a possible D gene (6 bases). V lost 0 bases and J lost 3, with 12 bases in between. The CDR3 has 16 residues. Germline values: CDR1 MRHNA, CDR2 SNTAGT. The CDR3 DNA sequence: TGTGCCAGCAGTGACTCGGGCGAGGGGGACTACAATGAGCAGTTCTTC. Translation: CASSDSGEGDYNEQFF.

This clone has a handful of counts. The chain is built from TRBV9 and TRBJ1-2, with 11 nucleotides matching TRBD1. This CDR3 region has 16 residues. CDR1 SGDLS and CDR2 YYNGEE come from the germline V gene. V dropped 3 bases and J dropped 7; count of bases not matched to a gene: 11. CDR3 coding DNA: TGTGCCAGCAGCGCAAGAGGGGGGGGACAGGGGGTTGGCTACACCTTC. Amino acids: CASSARGGGQGVGYTF.

The chain uses TRBV7-6 and TRBJ2-7; 13 bases map to TRBD2. Germline-derived CDR1 and CDR2 are SGHVS and FNYEAQ. CDR3 length: 16 amino acids. V gave up 3 bases and J gave up 1 base; unmatched junction bases: 3. This chain's CDR3 is CASSLGLAGPSYEQYF. The CDR3 DNA is TGTGCCAGCAGCTTGGGACTAGCGGGACCATCCTACGAGCAGTACTTC.

The chain joins TRBV6-6 to TRBJ2-7, with D unclear. Trimming removed 2 bases at V and 0 bases at J, with 11 bases between. Germline V gives CDR1 MNHNY, CDR2 SVGAGI (reference sequence). This CDR3 spans 15 amino acids. CDR3: CASSYAGYSSYEQYF. The CDR3 DNA reads as TGTGCCAGCAGTTACGCAGGCTACAGCTCCTACGAGCAGTACTTC.

V usage is TRBV25-1 and J usage is TRBJ2-3; tentatively, D is TRBD1 (6 bases). From germline, CDR1 is MGHDK and CDR2 SYGVNS. The CDR3 consists of 15 residues. Trimming took 3 bases from V and 5 from J, leaving 15 bases between them. The CDR3 nucleotides read TGTGCCAGCAGTGATAAACAGGGCCTCCAAGATACGCAGTATTTT. Translating it yields CASSDKQGLQDTQYF.

This chain connects TRBV9 to TRBJ2-2, with 7 bases matching TRBD1. This CDR3 spans 14 amino acids. V shed 4 bases and J 5 bases; nucleotides not matched to a gene: 5. The germline gives CDR1 SGDLS, CDR2 YYNGEE. In DNA form, the CDR3 reads TGTGCCAGCAGCTCCAGGGGGATGACCGGGGAGCTGTTTTTT. Protein: CASSSRGMTGELFF.

This clone was counted only a few times. The chain links TRBV7-9 to TRBJ2-3, with TRBD2 matching over 15 bases. This CDR3 spans 19 amino acids. Germline CDR1 is SEHNR and CDR2 is FQNEAQ (reference sequence). Germline trimming cut 10 bases from V and 2 bases from J; bases unmatched to any gene: 16. The CDR3 DNA sequence: TGTGCCACTAACCCCACTTGGACTAGCGGGGGGGCCTACACAGATACGCAGTATTTT. Amino acid sequence: CATNPTWTSGGAYTDTQYF.

V is TRBV4-1 and J is TRBJ1-3, with TRBD1 identical over 9 bases. V was pared by 2 bases and J by 3 bases, with 2 bases of the junction left unmatched. The germline V gene has CDR1 MGHRA and CDR2 YSYEKL. CDR3 size: 15 residues. CDR3 nucleotide sequence: TGCGCCAGCAGCCAACCGACAGGGGGTGGAAACACCATATATTTT. This codes for CASSQPTGGGNTIYF.

V is TRBV5-4 and J is TRBJ2-7, with D tentatively TRBD2 (6 bases). This CDR3 has 15 amino acids. Trimming took 4 bases from V and 1 from J, leaving 15 bases between them. CDR1 is SGHNT, CDR2 YYREEE, per germline (reference sequence). The CDR3 coding sequence is TGTGCCAGCAGCCCTACGTCTAGCGCATCCTACGAGCAGTACTTC. It codes for CASSPTSSASYEQYF.

This chain uses TRBV7-2 with TRBJ2-7, with 8 positions matching TRBD2. The CDR3 is made up of 15 amino acids. V dropped 3 bases and J dropped 2; count of bases not matched to a gene: 6. The germline CDR1 and CDR2 sequences are SGHTA and FQGNSA. Here the CDR3 reads CASSFSTSGAYEQYF. The CDR3 DNA follows: TGTGCCAGCAGCTTCTCCACTAGCGGAGCCTACGAGCAGTACTTC. Looking up the rest from reference TRBV7-2 and TRBJ2-7 gives the full variable domain: GAGVSQSPSNKVTEKGKDVELRCDPISGHTALYWYRQSLGQGLEFLIYFQGNSAPDKSGLPSDRFSAERTGGSVSTLTIQRTQQEDSAVYLCASSFSTSGAYEQYFGPGTRLTVT.

This chain links TRBV6-4 with TRBJ2-3, with D tentatively TRBD1 (6 bases). The CDR3 spans 16 residues. Germline values: CDR1 MRHNA, CDR2 SNTAGT. Between the trimmed V and J ends, which lost 2 bases and 1 base, there was a span of 13 bases. The CDR3 is CASSDGRGTGTDTQYF. The CDR3 region has the DNA TGTGCCAGCAGTGACGGCAGGGGCACGGGCACAGATACGCAGTATTTT.

V usage is TRBV28 and J usage is TRBJ2-7; the D is unclear. The germline CDR1 and CDR2 sequences are MDHEN and SYDVKM. The CDR3 length is 16 residues. Deletions cut 4 bases from V and 2 bases from J, with 18 bases between. The CDR3 DNA reads as TGTGCCAGCAGTTCAATGTCAGGATCCCCCCCCTACGAGCAGTACTTC. The encoded protein is CASSSMSGSPPYEQYF.

The rearrangement joins TRBV2 to TRBJ2-7; D uncertain. Trimming removed 4 bases at V and 6 bases at J, with 4 bases between. In germline, CDR1 is SNHLY, CDR2 FYNNEI. This CDR3 spans 10 amino acids. The CDR3 DNA follows: TGTGCCAGCAGTGGCAGCGAGCAGTACTTC. This codes for CASSGSEQYF.

J is TRBJ1-1 and V is TRBV5-1; 9 nucleotides align to TRBD1. Trimming took 2 bases from V and 5 from J; bases not matched to a gene: 4. The CDR3 sequence is 14 residues long. Germline V gene data show CDR1 as SGHRS and CDR2 as YFSETQ. The CDR3 sequence is CASSLQGAVTEAFF. The DNA for the CDR3 is TGCGCCAGCAGCTTACAGGGGGCGGTTACTGAAGCTTTCTTT.

The rearrangement links TRBV19 to TRBJ2-7; TRBD2 is a possible D gene (6 bases). V lost 3 bases and J 2 bases, leaving 11 bases between the germline ends. The CDR3 is 14 amino acids. Germline lookup yields CDR1 LNHDA and CDR2 SQIVND (reference sequence). CDR3 residues: CASSIPGETYEQYF. In DNA, the CDR3 is TGTGCCAGTAGTATTCCGGGGGAGACCTACGAGCAGTACTTC.

This chain uses TRBV6-4 with TRBJ1-2; 7 nucleotides line up with TRBD1. CDR3 length: 15 amino acids. V gave up 6 bases and J gave up 4 bases; unmatched junction bases: 11. CDR1 MRHNA and CDR2 SNTAGT come from the germline V gene. As DNA, the CDR3 is TGTGCCAGCAGCCGCGACGTCGGGACAGCCTATGGCTACACCTTC. Amino acid sequence: CASSRDVGTAYGYTF.

The chain is built from TRBV7-9 and TRBJ2-2; no firm D call. The V gene's germline CDR1 is SEHNR and CDR2 FQNEAQ (reference sequence). Trimming stripped 1 base from V and 6 bases from J, with 9 bases between. This CDR3 region has 14 residues. The CDR3 here is CASSLERRAGELFF. The CDR3 DNA follows: TGTGCCAGCAGCTTAGAGCGCCGGGCCGGGGAGCTGTTTTTT.

The V gene is TRBV19, the J gene TRBJ2-5; TRBD1 might be the D (5 bases). V lost 6 bases and J 4 bases, leaving 12 bases between the germline ends. This CDR3 spans 13 amino acids. Germline values: CDR1 LNHDA, CDR2 SQIVND (reference sequence). The CDR3 DNA reads TGTGCCAGTAGCCCTCCTAGGGGAGAGACCCAGTACTTC. It is translated as CASSPPRGETQYF.